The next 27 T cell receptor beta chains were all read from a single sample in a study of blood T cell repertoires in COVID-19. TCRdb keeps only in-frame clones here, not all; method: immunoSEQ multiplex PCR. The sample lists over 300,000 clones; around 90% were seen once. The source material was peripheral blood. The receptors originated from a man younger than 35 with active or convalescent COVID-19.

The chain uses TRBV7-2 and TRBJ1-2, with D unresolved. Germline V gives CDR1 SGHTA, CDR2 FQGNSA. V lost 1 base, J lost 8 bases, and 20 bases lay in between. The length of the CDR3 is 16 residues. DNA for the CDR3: TGTGCCAGCAGCTTAGGGAACAAGATCGCAGGATCGGGCTACACCTTC. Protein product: CASSLGNKIAGSGYTF.

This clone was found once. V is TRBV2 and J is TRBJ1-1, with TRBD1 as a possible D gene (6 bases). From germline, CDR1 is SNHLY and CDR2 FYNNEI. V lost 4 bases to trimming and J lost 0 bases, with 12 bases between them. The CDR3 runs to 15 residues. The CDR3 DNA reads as TGTGCCAGCAGTGCCGGGACACGCCTGAACACTGAAGCTTTCTTT. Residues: CASSAGTRLNTEAFF.

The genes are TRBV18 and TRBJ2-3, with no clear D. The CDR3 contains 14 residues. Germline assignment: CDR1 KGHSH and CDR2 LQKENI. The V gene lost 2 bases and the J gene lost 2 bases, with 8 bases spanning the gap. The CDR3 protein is CASSPILSTDTQYF. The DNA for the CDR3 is TGTGCCAGCTCACCAATATTATCCACAGATACGCAGTATTTT. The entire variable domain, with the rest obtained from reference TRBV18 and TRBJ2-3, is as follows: NAGVMQNPRHLVRRRGQEARLRCSPMKGHSHVYWYRQLPEEGLKFMVYLQKENIIDESGMPKERFSAEFPKEGPSILRIQQVVRGDSAAYFCASSPILSTDTQYFGPGTRLTVL.

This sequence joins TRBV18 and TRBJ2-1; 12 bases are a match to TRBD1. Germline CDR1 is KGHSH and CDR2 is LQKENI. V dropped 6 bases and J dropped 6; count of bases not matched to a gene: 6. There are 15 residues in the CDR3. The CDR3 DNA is TGTGCCAGCTCTGGACCGGGACAGGGGGCCAATGAGCAGTTCTTC. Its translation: CASSGPGQGANEQFF. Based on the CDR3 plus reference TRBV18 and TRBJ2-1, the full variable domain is NAGVMQNPRHLVRRRGQEARLRCSPMKGHSHVYWYRQLPEEGLKFMVYLQKENIIDESGMPKERFSAEFPKEGPSILRIQQVVRGDSAAYFCASSGPGQGANEQFFGPGTRLTVL.

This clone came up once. The CDR3 protein is CASSRTTSGRAGGELFF. For the CDR3, the DNA is TGTGCCAGCAGCCGAACGACTAGCGGGAGGGCCGGCGGGGAGCTGTTTTTT. J is TRBJ2-2 and V is TRBV3-1 (or the pseudogene TRBV3-2), with 14 bases matching TRBD2. The CDR3 has 17 amino acids. Per germline, CDR1 LGHDT and CDR2 YNNKEL (reference sequence). With 4 bases clipped from V and 7 bases from J, the junction kept 8 bases outside the gene matches.

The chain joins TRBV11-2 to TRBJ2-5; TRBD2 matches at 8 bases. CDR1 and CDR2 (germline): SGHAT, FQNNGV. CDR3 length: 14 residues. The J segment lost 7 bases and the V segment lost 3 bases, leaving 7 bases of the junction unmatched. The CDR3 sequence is CASSFTGGTWTQYF. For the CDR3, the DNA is TGTGCCAGCAGCTTCACGGGAGGGACTTGGACCCAGTACTTC. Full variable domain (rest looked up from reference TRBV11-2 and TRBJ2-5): EAGVAQSPRYKIIEKRQSVAFWCNPISGHATLYWYQQILGQGPKLLIQFQNNGVVDDSQLPKDRFSAERLKGVDSTLKIQPAKLEDSAVYLCASSFTGGTWTQYFGPGTRLLVL.

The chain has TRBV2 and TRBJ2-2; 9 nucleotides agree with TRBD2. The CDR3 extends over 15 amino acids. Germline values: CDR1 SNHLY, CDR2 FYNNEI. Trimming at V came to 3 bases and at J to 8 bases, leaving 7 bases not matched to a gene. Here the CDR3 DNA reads TGTGCCAGCAGTGAGAGCGGGGGGCCCTCTGGGGAGCTGTTTTTT. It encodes CASSESGGPSGELFF.

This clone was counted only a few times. Written as DNA, the CDR3 is TGTGCCACCAGTGACGCTAGCAACCCTTTAAACATTCAGTACTTC. This gives the protein CATSDASNPLNIQYF. The chain couples TRBV24-1 to TRBJ2-4; weak D call: TRBD2 (5 bases). V shed 4 bases and J shed 6 bases, with 15 bases lying between them. This CDR3 region has 15 residues. Germline V gene lookup returns CDR1 KGHDR and CDR2 SFDVKD.

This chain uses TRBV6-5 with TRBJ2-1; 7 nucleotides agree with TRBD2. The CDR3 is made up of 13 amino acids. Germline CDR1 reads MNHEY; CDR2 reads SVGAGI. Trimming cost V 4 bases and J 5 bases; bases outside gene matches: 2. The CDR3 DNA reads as TGTGCCAGCAGTTTTCGGGGGGACAATGAGCAGTTCTTC. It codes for CASSFRGDNEQFF.

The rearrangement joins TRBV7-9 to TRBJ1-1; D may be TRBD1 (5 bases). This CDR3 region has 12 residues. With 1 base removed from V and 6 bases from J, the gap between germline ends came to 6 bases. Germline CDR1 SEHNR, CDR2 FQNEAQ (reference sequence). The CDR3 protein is CASSLEQAEAFF. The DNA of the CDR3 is TGTGCCAGCAGCTTAGAACAGGCTGAAGCTTTCTTT.

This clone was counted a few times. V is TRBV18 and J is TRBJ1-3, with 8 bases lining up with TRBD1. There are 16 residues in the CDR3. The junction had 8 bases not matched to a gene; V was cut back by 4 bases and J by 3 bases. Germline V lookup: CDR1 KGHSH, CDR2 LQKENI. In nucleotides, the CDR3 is TGTGCCAGCTCACTCCCAGGGGGCGGATATGGAAACACCATATATTTT. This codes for CASSLPGGGYGNTIYF. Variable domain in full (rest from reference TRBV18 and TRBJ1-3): NAGVMQNPRHLVRRRGQEARLRCSPMKGHSHVYWYRQLPEEGLKFMVYLQKENIIDESGMPKERFSAEFPKEGPSILRIQQVVRGDSAAYFCASSLPGGGYGNTIYFGEGSWLTVV.

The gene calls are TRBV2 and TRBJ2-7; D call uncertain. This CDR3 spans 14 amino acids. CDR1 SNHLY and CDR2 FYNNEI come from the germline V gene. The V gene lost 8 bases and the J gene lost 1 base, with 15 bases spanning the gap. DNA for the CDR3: TGTGCCAGCGCGGAGAGCAGTATTTCCTACGAGCAGTACTTC. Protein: CASAESSISYEQYF. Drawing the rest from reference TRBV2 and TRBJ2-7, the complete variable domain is EPEVTQTPSHQVTQMGQEVILRCVPISNHLYFYWYRQILGQKVEFLVSFYNNEISEKSEIFDDQFSVERPDGSNFTLKIRSTKLEDSAMYFCASAESSISYEQYFGPGTRLTVT.

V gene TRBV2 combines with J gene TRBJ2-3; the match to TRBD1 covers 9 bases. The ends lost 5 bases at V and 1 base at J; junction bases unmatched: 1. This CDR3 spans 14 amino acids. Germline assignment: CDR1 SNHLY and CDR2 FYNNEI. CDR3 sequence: CASSRTGGTDTQYF. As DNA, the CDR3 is TGTGCCAGCAGTCGGACAGGGGGCACAGATACGCAGTATTTT. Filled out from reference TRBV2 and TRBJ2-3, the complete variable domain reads EPEVTQTPSHQVTQMGQEVILRCVPISNHLYFYWYRQILGQKVEFLVSFYNNEISEKSEIFDDQFSVERPDGSNFTLKIRSTKLEDSAMYFCASSRTGGTDTQYFGPGTRLTVL.

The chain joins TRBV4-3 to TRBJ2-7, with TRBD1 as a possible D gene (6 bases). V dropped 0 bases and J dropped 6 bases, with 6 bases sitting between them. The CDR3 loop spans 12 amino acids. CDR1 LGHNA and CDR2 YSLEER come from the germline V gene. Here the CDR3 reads CASSQEGGEQYF. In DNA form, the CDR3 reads TGCGCCAGCAGCCAAGAAGGGGGCGAGCAGTACTTC.

The CDR3 nucleotides read TGTGCCAGCAACGACCCCCCGCCAGGCGAAGCTTTCTTT. This translates into CASNDPPPGEAFF. The chain carries TRBV6-5 and TRBJ1-1; D is ambiguous. The ends were cut back, 7 bases at V and 8 bases at J, with 17 bases in the middle. Germline V gene lookup returns CDR1 MNHEY and CDR2 SVGAGI. CDR3 length: 13 amino acids.

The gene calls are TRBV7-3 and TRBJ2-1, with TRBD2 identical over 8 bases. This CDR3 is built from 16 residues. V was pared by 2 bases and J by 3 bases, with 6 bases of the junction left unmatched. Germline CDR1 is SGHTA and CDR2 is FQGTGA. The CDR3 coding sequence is TGTGCCAGCAGCTTACACGGGGGGGCCGTCTACAATGAGCAGTTCTTC. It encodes CASSLHGGAVYNEQFF. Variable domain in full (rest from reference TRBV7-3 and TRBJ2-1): GAGVSQTPSNKVTEKGKYVELRCDPISGHTALYWYRQSLGQGPEFLIYFQGTGAADDSGLPNDRFFAVRPEGSVSTLKIQRTERGDSAVYLCASSLHGGAVYNEQFFGPGTRLTVL.

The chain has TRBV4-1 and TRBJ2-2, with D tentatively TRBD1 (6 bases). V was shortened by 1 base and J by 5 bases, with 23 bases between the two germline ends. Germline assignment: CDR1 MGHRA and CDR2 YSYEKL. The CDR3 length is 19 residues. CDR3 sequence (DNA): TGCGCCAGCAGCCAAGCTCCTCAGGGGTCTCGGGAAAGAACCGGGGAGCTGTTTTTT. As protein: CASSQAPQGSRERTGELFF.

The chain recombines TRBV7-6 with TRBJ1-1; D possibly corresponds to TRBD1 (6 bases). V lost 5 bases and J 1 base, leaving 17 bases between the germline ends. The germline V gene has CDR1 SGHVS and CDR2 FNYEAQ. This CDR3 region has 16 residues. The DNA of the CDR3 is TGTGCCAGCAGCCGCAACCGCCAGGGGTCGAACACTGAAGCTTTCTTT. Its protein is CASSRNRQGSNTEAFF.

The CDR3 bases are TGTGCCAGCAGCCTAGAATGGGACAGTAATGAAAAACTGTTTTTT. Its protein is CASSLEWDSNEKLFF. V and J are TRBV7-9 and TRBJ1-4; 7 nucleotides line up with TRBD1. The CDR3 runs to 15 residues. The germline V gene has CDR1 SEHNR and CDR2 FQNEAQ (reference sequence). V lost 5 bases and J lost 4; bases outside the gene matches: 7.

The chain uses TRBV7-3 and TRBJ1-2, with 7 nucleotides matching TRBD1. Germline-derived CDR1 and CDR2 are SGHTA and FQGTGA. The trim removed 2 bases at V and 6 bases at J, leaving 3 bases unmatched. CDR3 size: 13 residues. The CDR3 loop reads CASSLRQGNGYTF. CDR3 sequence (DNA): TGTGCCAGCAGCTTACGACAGGGAAATGGCTACACCTTC.

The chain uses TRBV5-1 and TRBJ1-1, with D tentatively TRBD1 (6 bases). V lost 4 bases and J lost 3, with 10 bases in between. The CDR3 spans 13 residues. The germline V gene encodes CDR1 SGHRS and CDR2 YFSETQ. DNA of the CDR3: TGCGCCAGCAGCCCCGGACAGCACACTGAAGCTTTCTTT. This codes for CASSPGQHTEAFF.

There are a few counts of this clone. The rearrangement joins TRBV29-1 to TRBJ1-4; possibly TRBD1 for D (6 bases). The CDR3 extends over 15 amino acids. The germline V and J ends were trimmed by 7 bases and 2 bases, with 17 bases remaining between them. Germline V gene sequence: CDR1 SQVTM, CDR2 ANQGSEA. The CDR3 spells CSARDTLFTNEKLFF. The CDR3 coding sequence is TGCAGCGCCAGGGACACCCTGTTCACTAATGAAAAACTGTTTTTT.

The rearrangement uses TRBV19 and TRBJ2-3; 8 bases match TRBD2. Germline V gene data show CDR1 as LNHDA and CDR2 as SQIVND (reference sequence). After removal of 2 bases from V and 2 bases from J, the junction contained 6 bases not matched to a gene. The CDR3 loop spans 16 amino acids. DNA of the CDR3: TGTGCCAGTAGTATAAGGCTAGCGGGTACCACAGATACGCAGTATTTT. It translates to CASSIRLAGTTDTQYF.

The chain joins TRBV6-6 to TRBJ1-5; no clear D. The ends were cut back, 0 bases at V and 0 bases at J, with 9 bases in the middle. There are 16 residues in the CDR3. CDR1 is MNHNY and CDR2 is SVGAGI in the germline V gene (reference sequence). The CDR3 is CASSYSITDSNQPQHF. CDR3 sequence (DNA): TGTGCCAGCAGTTACTCGATTACAGATAGCAATCAGCCCCAGCATTTT.

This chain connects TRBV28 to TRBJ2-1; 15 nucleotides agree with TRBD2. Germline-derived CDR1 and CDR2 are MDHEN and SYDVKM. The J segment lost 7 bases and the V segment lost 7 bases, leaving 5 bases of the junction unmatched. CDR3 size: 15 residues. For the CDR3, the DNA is TGTGCCAGCAACGGACTAGCGGGAGGGTCGAATGAGCAGTTCTTC. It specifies CASNGLAGGSNEQFF.

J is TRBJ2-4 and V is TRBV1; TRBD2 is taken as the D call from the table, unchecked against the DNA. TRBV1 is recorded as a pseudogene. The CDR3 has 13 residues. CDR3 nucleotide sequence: TGCACCAGCAGCGTAGAGAACCAAAACATTCAGTACTTC. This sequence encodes CTSSVENQNIQYF.

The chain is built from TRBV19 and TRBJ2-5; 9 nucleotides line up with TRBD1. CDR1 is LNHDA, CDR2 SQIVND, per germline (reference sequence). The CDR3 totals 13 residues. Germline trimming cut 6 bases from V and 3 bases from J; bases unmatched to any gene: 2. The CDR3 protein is CASSRDREETQYF. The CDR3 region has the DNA TGTGCCAGTAGCCGGGACAGGGAAGAGACCCAGTACTTC.